This paragraph covers one T cell receptor beta chain sequence. The antigen is unknown. Described time point: pre-treatment sample, taken before nivolumab and TIL therapy. This was the immunoSEQ v3 assay. Libraries were prepared by immunoSEQ multiplex PCR; TCRdb keeps only in-frame clonotypes and omits some of them. The data show roughly 60,000 clones, roughly 91% seen once. These data belong to a study of TIL therapy for anti-PD-1-resistant metastatic lung cancer. Study results and caveats: TIL clonotype persistence in blood showed no apparent association with response.

Sequencing was performed on blood, taken at baseline. The sequence derives from a person aged 30 to 80 with non-small cell lung cancer.

CDR3 DNA: TGTGCCAGCAGTGAGCAGGACAGGGTCTTCTACGAGCAGTACTTC. Translated: CASSEQDRVFYEQYF. This chain links TRBV6-1 with TRBJ2-7; 8 bases match TRBD1. This CDR3 has 15 residues. V was pared by 3 bases and J by 3 bases, with 7 bases of the junction left unmatched. The germline gives CDR1 MNHNS, CDR2 SASEGT.